Reported below is one TCR beta chain. Method: immunoSEQ multiplex PCR; TCRdb's copy keeps in-frame clones and lacks some. Of some 180,000 clones in the sample, approximately 85% were seen once. This record comes from a study of blood T cell repertoires in COVID-19. Germline-derived CDR1 and CDR2 are GTSNPN and SVGIG (reference sequence). Trimming cost V 3 bases and J 4 bases, with 12 bases left between them. The CDR3 runs to 13 residues. The rearrangement joins TRBV30 to TRBJ1-1; TRBD1 might be the D (5 bases). The clonotype originates from a man aged 35 to 55 who had recovered from COVID-19. Input material: PBMCs or T cells enriched from blood (not recorded which). This CDR3 is CAWRARVATEAFF. In DNA form, the CDR3 reads TGTGCCTGGAGGGCCAGGGTAGCCACTGAAGCTTTCTTT.